This T cell receptor beta chain came from a study of blood T cells in healthy people across ages. Study at large: Capturing about one barcoded beta molecule per two T cells was achieved by template switching. Study results and caveats: Naive CD4+ cells and diversity were both higher in long-lived donors than in aged donors. Not knowing donor CMV status may have confounded expanded clonotype changes.

This CDR3 has 14 residues. Per germline, CDR1 DFQATT and CDR2 SNEGSKA (reference sequence). Collection of 8.5 to 10 milliliters of peripheral blood was performed for each donor. Concerning this clonotype itself: What it binds is unknown. Germline is not matched at one junction end, which may reflect a read error.

A second roughly 6 to 11 cycle PCR used barcoded and J-beta primers. TCRdb re-called the 5' RACE reads through MiXCR, storing one row per CDR3 protein. The sample records about 1.5 million distinct CDR3 sequences, approximately 43% being singletons. Sequencing input: blood. The chain carries TRBV20-1 and TRBJ2-7; tentative D call: TRBD2 (6 bases). The clonotype originates from a woman under 30 in good health. CDR3 region: CSASWLAHSYEQYF. CDR3 coding DNA: TGCAGCGCTAGCTGGCTAGCGCACTCCTACGAGCAGTACTTC.